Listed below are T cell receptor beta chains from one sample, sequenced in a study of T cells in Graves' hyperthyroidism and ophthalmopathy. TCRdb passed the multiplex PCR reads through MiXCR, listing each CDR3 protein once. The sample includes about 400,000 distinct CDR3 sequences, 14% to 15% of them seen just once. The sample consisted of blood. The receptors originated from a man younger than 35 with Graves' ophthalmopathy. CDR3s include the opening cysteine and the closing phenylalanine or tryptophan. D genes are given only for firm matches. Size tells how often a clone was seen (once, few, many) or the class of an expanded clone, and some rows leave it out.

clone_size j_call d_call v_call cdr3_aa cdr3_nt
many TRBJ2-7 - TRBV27 CASSLRQFYEQYF TGTGCCAGCAGTTTACGGCAGTTCTACGAGCAGTACTTC
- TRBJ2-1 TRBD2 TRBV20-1 CSAQSGRSYNEQFF TGCAGTGCCCAGAGCGGGAGGTCCTACAATGAGCAGTTCTTC
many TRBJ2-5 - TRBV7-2 CASSHDSGETQYF TGTGCCAGCAGCCATGACAGCGGAGAGACCCAGTACTTC
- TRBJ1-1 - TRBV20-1 CSAVGPTNTEAFF TGCAGTGCTGTGGGACCGACAAACACTGAAGCTTTCTTT
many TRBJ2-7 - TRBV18 CASSADMSSSYEQYF TGTGCCAGCTCAGCGGACATGTCTTCCTCCTACGAGCAGTACTTC
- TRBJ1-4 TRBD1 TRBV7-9 CASSGRQGANEKLFF TGTGCCAGCAGCGGACGGCAGGGGGCTAATGAAAAACTGTTTTTT
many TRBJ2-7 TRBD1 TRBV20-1 CSAMDRGYRYYEQYF TGCAGTGCTATGGACAGGGGGTATCGTTACTACGAGCAGTACTTC
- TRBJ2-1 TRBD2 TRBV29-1 CSVEALAGAISYNEQFF TGCAGCGTTGAGGCTCTAGCGGGAGCGATCTCCTACAATGAGCAGTTCTTC
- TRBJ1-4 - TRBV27 CASSLGDGNNEKLFF TGTGCCAGCAGCTTGGGAGACGGGAACAATGAAAAACTGTTTTTT
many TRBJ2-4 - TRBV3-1 CASSLTGLAKNIQYF TGTGCCAGCAGCCTAACAGGACTAGCCAAAAACATTCAGTACTTC
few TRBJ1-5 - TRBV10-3 CATSVQGNQPQHF TGTGCCACCAGTGTACAGGGCAATCAGCCCCAGCATTTT
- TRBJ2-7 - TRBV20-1 CSARPLAGISEQYF TGCAGTGCGAGACCCCTCGCGGGAATCTCCGAGCAGTACTTC
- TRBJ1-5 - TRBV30 CAWSVWGGQPQHF TGTGCCTGGAGTGTATGGGGGGGTCAGCCCCAGCATTTT
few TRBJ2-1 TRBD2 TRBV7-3 CASSSNSGRFNEQFF TGTGCCAGCAGCTCAAATAGCGGGAGGTTTAATGAGCAGTTCTTC
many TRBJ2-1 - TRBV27 CASSLNFYNEQFF TGTGCCAGCAGTTTAAACTTCTACAATGAGCAGTTCTTC
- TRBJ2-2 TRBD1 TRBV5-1 CASSLDTGAVTGELFF TGCGCCAGCAGCTTGGACACAGGGGCAGTCACCGGGGAGCTGTTTTTT
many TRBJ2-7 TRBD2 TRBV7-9 CASSLALGGTTDEQYF TGTGCCAGCAGCTTAGCGCTAGGAGGGACTACCGACGAGCAGTACTTC
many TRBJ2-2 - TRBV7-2 CASSLDGGGTGELFF TGTGCCAGCAGCTTAGATGGAGGGGGAACCGGGGAGCTGTTTTTT
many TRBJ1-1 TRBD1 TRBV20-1 CSAIPPTGINTEAFF TGCAGTGCTATCCCCCCGACAGGGATTAACACTGAAGCTTTCTTT
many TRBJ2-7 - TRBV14 CASSPGREQYF TGTGCCAGCAGCCCGGGTCGCGAGCAGTACTTC
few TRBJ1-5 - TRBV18 CASSPQEGSNQPQHF TGTGCCAGCTCACCACAGGAAGGAAGCAATCAGCCCCAGCATTTT
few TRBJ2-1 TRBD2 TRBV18 CASSVKGLAGGLNEQFF TGTGCCAGCTCGGTCAAGGGTTTAGCGGGAGGATTAAATGAGCAGTTCTTC
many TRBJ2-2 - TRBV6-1 CASSEEGHYTGELFF TGTGCCAGCAGTGAAGAGGGACACTACACCGGGGAGCTGTTTTTT
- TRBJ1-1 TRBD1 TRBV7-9 CATQGATEAFF TGTGCCACCCAGGGGGCCACTGAAGCTTTCTTT
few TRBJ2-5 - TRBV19 CASGPDGETQYF TGTGCCAGTGGACCGGACGGAGAGACCCAGTACTTC
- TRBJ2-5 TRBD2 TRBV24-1 CATSDSSGRPLETQYF TGTGCCACCAGTGATTCTAGCGGGAGGCCCCTAGAGACCCAGTACTTC
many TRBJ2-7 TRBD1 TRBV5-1 CASSLGQPISYEQYF TGCGCCAGCAGCCTGGGACAGCCGATCTCCTACGAGCAGTACTTC
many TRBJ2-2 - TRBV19 CASSIARQNTGELFF TGTGCCAGTAGTATCGCTAGACAGAACACCGGGGAGCTGTTTTTT
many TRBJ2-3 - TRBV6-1 CASSEIVWAGATDTQYF TGTGCCAGCAGTGAAATTGTTTGGGCAGGAGCCACAGATACGCAGTATTTT
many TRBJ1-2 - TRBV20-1 CSARDWGGYYGYTF TGCAGTGCTAGAGACTGGGGCGGTTACTATGGCTACACCTTC
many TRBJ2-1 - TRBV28 CASRRPRDTAYNEQFF TGTGCCAGCAGGCGACCAAGGGACACGGCCTACAATGAGCAGTTCTTC
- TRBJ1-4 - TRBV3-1 CASSQPGVRNEKLFF TGTGCCAGCAGCCAGCCAGGGGTCAGGAATGAAAAACTGTTTTTT
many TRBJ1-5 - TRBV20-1 CSATDPRGNQPQHF TGCAGTGCCACCGACCCAAGAGGCAATCAGCCCCAGCATTTT
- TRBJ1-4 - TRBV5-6 CASSLDGMNEKLFF TGTGCCAGCAGCTTGGACGGAATGAATGAAAAACTGTTTTTT
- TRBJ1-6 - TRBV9 CASSVKIGDSPLHF TGTGCCAGCAGCGTTAAAATCGGGGATTCACCCCTCCACTTT
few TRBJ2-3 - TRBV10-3 CAISPGTESTDTQYF TGTGCCATCAGCCCCGGGACCGAGAGCACAGATACGCAGTATTTT
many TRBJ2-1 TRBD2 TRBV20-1 CSVLLAGAAYNEQFF TGCAGTGTTTTGTTAGCGGGAGCCGCCTACAATGAGCAGTTCTTC
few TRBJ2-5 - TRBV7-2 CASSLGVVSQETQYF TGTGCCAGCAGCTTAGGAGTGGTCAGCCAAGAGACCCAGTACTTC
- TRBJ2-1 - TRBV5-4 CASSADSSPRQFF TGTGCCAGCAGCGCGGATTCTAGTCCCCGCCAGTTCTTC
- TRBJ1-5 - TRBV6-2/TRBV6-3 CASSYSAGDQPQHF TGTGCCAGCAGTTACTCGGCAGGTGATCAGCCCCAGCATTTT
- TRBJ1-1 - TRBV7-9 CASSSVVSTEAFF TGTGCCAGCAGCTCAGTGGTTAGCACTGAAGCTTTCTTT
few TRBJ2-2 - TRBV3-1 CASRSSGSGELFF TGTGCCAGCAGGAGTAGCGGCTCCGGGGAGCTGTTTTTT
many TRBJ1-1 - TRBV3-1 CASSQETGQSTEAFF TGTGCCAGCAGCCAAGAAACGGGGCAGAGCACTGAAGCTTTCTTT
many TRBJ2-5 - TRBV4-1 CASSQDRGAQETQYF TGCGCCAGCAGCCAAGATCGGGGGGCCCAAGAGACCCAGTACTTC
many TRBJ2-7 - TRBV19 CASRQGVSYEQYF TGTGCCAGTAGACAGGGAGTCTCCTACGAGCAGTACTTC